These 18 T cell receptor beta chains came from one sample sequenced in a study of T cell responses to AZD1222 COVID-19 vaccine. Libraries were prepared by immunoSEQ multiplex PCR; TCRdb keeps only in-frame clonotypes and omits some of them. The sample has 85,000 to 130,000 clones, about nine tenths seen once; the top ten hold more than 2.5%. Sequenced material: peripheral blood, taken 28 days after the second dose of the MenACWY control vaccine. The receptors were gathered from an adult who received the MenACWY meningococcal vaccine as a control.

CDR3 sequence (DNA): TGTGCCAGCAGTTATGGAGGGGGCAGTGGTCAGCCCCAGCATTTT. Translated: CASSYGGGSGQPQHF. This rearrangement joins TRBV28 to TRBJ1-5, with 7 bases matching TRBD1. CDR3 length: 15 residues. Per the germline V gene, CDR1 is MDHEN and CDR2 is SYDVKM. With 4 bases clipped from V and 6 bases from J, the junction kept 9 bases outside the gene matches.

V gene TRBV19 combines with J gene TRBJ1-1, with 9 bases matching TRBD1. V lost 4 bases and J lost 6; bases outside the gene matches: 6. Germline loops: CDR1 LNHDA, CDR2 SQIVND (reference sequence). The CDR3 sequence is 14 residues long. The CDR3 nucleotides read TGTGCCAGTAGTACACGGACAGGGGACGCTGAAGCTTTCTTT. This translates into CASSTRTGDAEAFF.

This clone occurred once. The chain uses TRBV18 and TRBJ1-2, with D possibly being TRBD1 (5 bases). Germline V gene lookup returns CDR1 KGHSH and CDR2 LQKENI. Trimming cost V 3 bases and J 0 bases, with 11 bases left between them. This CDR3 is 15 amino acids long. CDR3 DNA sequence: TGTGCCAGCTCACCGCCGGGACGGCCTAACTATGGCTACACCTTC. Translation gives CASSPPGRPNYGYTF.

With respect to this clone: A junction end diverges from the germline sequence, so it may reflect a read error. V gene TRBV7-7 combines with J gene TRBJ2-1, with 10 bases matching TRBD2. CDR1 is SSHAT, CDR2 FNYEAQ, per germline (reference sequence). The CDR3 has 15 amino acids. CDR3 sequence: CASSLSGGANNEQFF. DNA for the CDR3: TGTGCTAGCAGCCTAAGCGGGGGGGCCAACAATGAGCAGTTCTTC.

The chain couples TRBV2 to TRBJ2-1, with 8 bases lining up with TRBD2. CDR3 size: 14 residues. V lost 10 bases and J lost 0; bases outside the gene matches: 5. Germline values: CDR1 SNHLY, CDR2 FYNNEI. The CDR3 DNA sequence: TGTGCCACCGACGGGGGGGCCTCCTACAATGAGCAGTTCTTC. Translating gives CATDGGASYNEQFF. Full variable domain (rest looked up from reference TRBV2 and TRBJ2-1): EPEVTQTPSHQVTQMGQEVILRCVPISNHLYFYWYRQILGQKVEFLVSFYNNEISEKSEIFDDQFSVERPDGSNFTLKIRSTKLEDSAMYFCATDGGASYNEQFFGPGTRLTVL.

DNA for the CDR3: TGTGCCAGCGGCGAGGCTAGTTTTCGCGAGCAGTACTTC. Its translation: CASGEASFREQYF. The chain combines TRBV18 with TRBJ2-7; no reliable D call. The V and J ends lost 8 bases and 6 bases respectively, with 17 bases between them. Germline lookup yields CDR1 KGHSH and CDR2 LQKENI. The CDR3 contains 13 residues.

This chain joins TRBV4-1 and TRBJ2-2; D tentatively reads TRBD1 or TRBD2 (5 bases each). There are 14 residues in the CDR3. Per germline, CDR1 MGHRA and CDR2 YSYEKL. V was clipped by 6 bases and J by 6 bases, with 14 bases between them. The CDR3: CASRGRLGAGELFF. DNA of the CDR3: TGCGCCAGCAGGGGGAGATTGGGGGCCGGGGAGCTGTTTTTT.

This chain joins TRBV4-2 and TRBJ2-4; D remains unclear. Germline V gene sequence: CDR1 LGHNA, CDR2 YNFKEQ. Trimming took 1 base from V and 3 from J, leaving 10 bases between them. CDR3 size: 15 residues. The CDR3 DNA reads as TGTGCCAGCAGCCAAGTTCACACCGTCAAAAACATTCAGTACTTC. Amino acids: CASSQVHTVKNIQYF.

The chain is built from TRBV7-9 and TRBJ1-2, with D unresolved. The CDR3 totals 14 residues. CDR1 and CDR2 from the germline V gene are SEHNR and FQNEAQ (reference sequence). V was clipped by 5 bases and J by 7 bases, with 17 bases between them. Here the CDR3 reads CASSPSRLKGGYTF. For the CDR3, the DNA is TGTGCCAGCAGCCCTAGTAGGCTGAAGGGTGGCTACACCTTC.

The sample holds many counts of this clone. This rearrangement joins TRBV28 to TRBJ2-1; D is unclear. The CDR3 is 11 residues long. Germline-derived CDR1 and CDR2 are MDHEN and SYDVKM. V was clipped by 6 bases and J by 15 bases, with 15 bases between them. The CDR3 protein is CASSPSVYRFF. CDR3 bases: TGTGCCAGCAGCCCCTCCGTTTATCGGTTCTTC.

The chain is built from TRBV29-1 and TRBJ1-2; D gene uncertain. Germline CDR1 reads SQVTM; CDR2 reads ANQGSEA. This CDR3 contains 11 residues. V shed 6 bases and J shed 5 bases, with 10 bases lying between them. The CDR3 DNA follows: TGCAGCGTCGACGGACCATATGGCTACACCTTC. Translated: CSVDGPYGYTF.

The rearrangement links TRBV6-2 or TRBV6-3 to TRBJ1-2, with 7 bases that match TRBD1. This CDR3 comprises 15 residues. Trimming removed 5 bases from V and 4 bases from J; junction bases left unmatched: 10. The germline V gene encodes CDR1 MNHEY and CDR2 SVGEGT. The CDR3: CASSRDRVLGYGYTF. In DNA form, the CDR3 reads TGTGCCAGCAGTCGCGACAGGGTATTAGGCTATGGCTACACCTTC.

This chain uses TRBV28 with TRBJ2-1; D might be TRBD2 (6 bases). The CDR3 has 17 amino acids. Trimming left V 5 bases short and J 5 bases short, with 22 bases between. CDR1 MDHEN and CDR2 SYDVKM come from the germline V gene. The CDR3 DNA reads TGTGCCAGCAGTCCTCCCCGTGGCGGGGCGGGTCACAATGAGCAGTTCTTC. Its translation is CASSPPRGGAGHNEQFF.

The rearrangement joins TRBV7-2 to TRBJ2-1; 8 nucleotides agree with TRBD1. Germline V lookup: CDR1 SGHTA, CDR2 FQGNSA. The trim removed 5 bases at V and 7 bases at J, leaving 13 bases unmatched. CDR3 length: 16 residues. The CDR3 region has the DNA TGTGCCAGCAGCCTCCGGACAGGGCGAACGAGGAATGAGCAGTTCTTC. This sequence encodes CASSLRTGRTRNEQFF.

The CDR3: CASSLRSGNTIYF. In DNA, the CDR3 is TGTGCCAGCAGCCTCCGCTCTGGAAACACCATATATTTT. This chain connects TRBV7-2 to TRBJ1-3; D ambiguous. There are 13 residues in the CDR3. The V end was cut by 5 bases, the J end by 0 bases, with 5 bases between. Germline CDR1 reads SGHTA; CDR2 reads FQGNSA.

The rearrangement joins TRBV28 to TRBJ1-2; unclear D gene. V gave up 0 bases and J gave up 8 bases, with 13 bases separating them. CDR1 and CDR2 (germline): MDHEN, SYDVKM. CDR3 length: 14 amino acids. Here the CDR3 reads CASSLWAGQWGYTF. CDR3 sequence (DNA): TGTGCCAGCAGTTTATGGGCTGGGCAGTGGGGCTACACCTTC.

The rearrangement joins TRBV19 to TRBJ1-5; TRBD1 aligns across 8 bases. The CDR3 covers 15 residues. Trimming removed 6 bases from V and 7 bases from J; junction bases left unmatched: 11. Per germline, CDR1 LNHDA and CDR2 SQIVND (reference sequence). CDR3 nucleotide sequence: TGTGCCAGTAGCACATGGGGGACAGGTGAGCAGCCCCAGCATTTT. Amino acids: CASSTWGTGEQPQHF. The variable domain in full, with the rest retrieved from reference TRBV19 and TRBJ1-5, is DGGITQSPKYLFRKEGQNVTLSCEQNLNHDAMYWYRQDPGQGLRLIYYSQIVNDFQKGDIAEGYSVSREKKESFPLTVTSAQKNPTAFYLCASSTWGTGEQPQHFGDGTRLSIL.

Only one count was recorded for this clone. The genes are TRBV2 and TRBJ1-2, with TRBD1 matching over 7 bases. This CDR3 has 13 amino acids. With V trimmed by 8 bases and J by 3 bases, 6 bases remained unmatched. Germline CDR1 SNHLY, CDR2 FYNNEI. The CDR3 DNA reads TGTGCCAGCTCCAACAGGGGTGACTATGGCTACACCTTC. Protein sequence: CASSNRGDYGYTF.